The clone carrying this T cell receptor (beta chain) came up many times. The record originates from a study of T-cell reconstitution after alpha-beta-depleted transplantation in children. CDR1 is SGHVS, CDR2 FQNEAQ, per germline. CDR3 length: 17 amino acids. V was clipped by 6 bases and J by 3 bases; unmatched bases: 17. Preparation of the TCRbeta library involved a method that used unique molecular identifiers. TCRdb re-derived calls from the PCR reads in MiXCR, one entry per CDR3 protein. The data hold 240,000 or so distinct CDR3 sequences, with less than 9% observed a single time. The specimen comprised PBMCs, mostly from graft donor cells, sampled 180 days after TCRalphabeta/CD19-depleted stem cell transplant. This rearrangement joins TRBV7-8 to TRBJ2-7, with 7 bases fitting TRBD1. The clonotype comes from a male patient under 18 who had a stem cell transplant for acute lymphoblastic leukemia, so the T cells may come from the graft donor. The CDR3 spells CASSSSSRLTGNYEQYF. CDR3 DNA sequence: TGTGCCAGCAGTTCCTCCTCCCGTTTGACAGGGAACTACGAGCAGTACTTC.